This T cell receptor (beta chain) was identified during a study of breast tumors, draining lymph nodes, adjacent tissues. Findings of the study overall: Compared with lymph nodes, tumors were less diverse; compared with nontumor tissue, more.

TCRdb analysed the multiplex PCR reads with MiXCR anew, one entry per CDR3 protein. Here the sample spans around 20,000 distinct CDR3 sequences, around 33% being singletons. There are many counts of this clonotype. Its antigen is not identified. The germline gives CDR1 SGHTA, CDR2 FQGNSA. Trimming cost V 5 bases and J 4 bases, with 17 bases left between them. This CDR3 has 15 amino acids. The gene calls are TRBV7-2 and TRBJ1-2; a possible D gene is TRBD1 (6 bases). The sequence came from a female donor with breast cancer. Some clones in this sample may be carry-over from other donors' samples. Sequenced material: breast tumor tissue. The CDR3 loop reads CASSPRGSEPYGYTF. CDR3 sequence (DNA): TGTGCCAGCAGCCCGAGGGGGAGTGAACCCTATGGCTACACCTTC.